What follows is one TCR beta chain and its context. The sample belongs to a study of T cell changes during pregnancy in multiple sclerosis. Here immunoSEQ multiplex PCR was the method, and the copy in TCRdb shows in-frame clones only, minus some. In the table there are roughly 65,000 clones, under 95% of which are singletons. This sequence was found in a female donor in good health, enrolled as a control in a pregnancy study. Material: peripheral blood, obtained in the third trimester of pregnancy.

DNA of the CDR3: TGTGCCAGCAGTTACCCGGGACAGGGATTGAACACTGAAGCTTTCTTT. Translating it yields CASSYPGQGLNTEAFF. This sequence joins TRBV6-6 and TRBJ1-1; 9 nucleotides match TRBD1. Losses at the gene ends were 2 bases for V and 0 bases for J; bases not matched to a gene: 4. The V gene's germline CDR1 is MNHNY and CDR2 SVGAGI (reference sequence). The length of the CDR3 is 16 residues.